The 13 T cell receptor beta chains below all came from one sample that was sequenced in a study of shared clonotypes between healthy human individuals. Profiling relied on immunoSEQ multiplex PCR, and the TCRdb table lists in-frame clones only, not all of them. Found here are 640,000 or so clones, roughly 78% of them singletons; the top ten hold around 2%. Material: memory CD4+ T cells sorted from blood. The subset denotes: CD45RA-negative fraction. The receptors originated from a woman aged 25 to 39 in good health.

The chain is built from TRBV10-2 and TRBJ2-3, with 11 positions matching TRBD2. The germline V gene encodes CDR1 WSHSY and CDR2 SAAADI. There are 18 residues in the CDR3. Trimming removed 3 bases from V and 1 base from J; junction bases left unmatched: 9. CDR3: CASSELASGRSRTDTQYF. CDR3 DNA sequence: TGCGCCAGCAGTGAATTGGCTAGCGGGAGGAGCCGCACAGATACGCAGTATTTT.

In this sample, this clone turned up once. The V gene is TRBV5-1, the J gene TRBJ1-1; TRBD1 matches at 9 bases. Per the germline V gene, CDR1 is SGHRS and CDR2 is YFSETQ. With 3 bases clipped from V and 6 bases from J, the junction kept 3 bases outside the gene matches. This CDR3 region has 13 residues. CDR3 loop: CASSWTGAPEAFF. For the CDR3, the DNA is TGCGCCAGCAGCTGGACAGGGGCGCCTGAAGCTTTCTTT.

This chain uses TRBV5-1 with TRBJ1-2, with 7 nucleotides matching TRBD1. The germline V gene has CDR1 SGHRS and CDR2 YFSETQ. V was clipped by 4 bases and J by 8 bases; unmatched bases: 14. The CDR3 sequence is 15 residues long. The CDR3 is CASSVDLGQPWGYTF. The CDR3 DNA follows: TGCGCCAGCAGCGTGGATTTGGGACAGCCCTGGGGCTACACCTTC.

As for this clone: Different DNA sequences within this sample yield the same CDR3. The V and J genes are TRBV6-1 and TRBJ1-1, with D maybe TRBD1 (5 bases). The germline V gene has CDR1 MNHNS and CDR2 SASEGT. The CDR3 is 13 residues long. V lost 3 bases, J lost 2 bases, and 7 bases lay in between. CDR3 nucleotides: TGTGCCAGCAGTGACAGGGAAAACACTGAAGCTTTCTTT. Translation: CASSDRENTEAFF.

This clone was seen more than once but under ten times. V is TRBV27 and J is TRBJ2-6, with D perhaps assigned TRBD1 or TRBD2 (5 bases each). The CDR3 spans 17 residues. With 5 bases removed from V and 0 bases from J, the gap between germline ends came to 14 bases. Germline lookup yields CDR1 MNHEY and CDR2 SMNVEV (reference sequence). The CDR3 protein is CASSKHGTSSGANVLTF. The DNA of the CDR3 is TGTGCCAGCAGTAAACATGGGACCAGCTCTGGGGCCAACGTCCTGACTTTC. Based on the CDR3 plus reference TRBV27 and TRBJ2-6, the full variable domain is EAQVTQNPRYLITVTGKKLTVTCSQNMNHEYMSWYRQDPGLGLRQIYYSMNVEVTDKGDVPEGYKVSRKEKRNFPLILESPSPNQTSLYFCASSKHGTSSGANVLTFGAGSRLTVL.

In the case of this clone: Additional DNA sequences in this sample encode the identical CDR3. The rearrangement joins TRBV5-1 to TRBJ2-5; no definite D call. Germline V gives CDR1 SGHRS, CDR2 YFSETQ. There are 13 residues in the CDR3. Between the trimmed V and J ends, which lost 1 base and 3 bases, there was a span of 7 bases. CDR3 sequence: CASSLQSEETQYF. CDR3 DNA sequence: TGCGCCAGCAGCTTGCAGTCAGAAGAGACCCAGTACTTC.

This clone was recorded many times. V gene TRBV6-5 combines with J gene TRBJ1-5; D is uncertain. Deletions cut 6 bases from V and 6 bases from J, with 12 bases between. The CDR3 totals 13 residues. The V gene's germline CDR1 is MNHEY and CDR2 SVGAGI. This chain's CDR3 is CASSRSDAQPQHF. The CDR3 DNA reads as TGTGCCAGCAGCCGATCAGATGCTCAGCCCCAGCATTTT.

The genes are TRBV15 and TRBJ1-3; D gene unclear. CDR1 LNHNV and CDR2 YYDKDF come from the germline V gene (reference sequence). Trimming took 0 bases from V and 4 from J, leaving 13 bases between them. The CDR3 is made up of 16 amino acids. CDR3 region: CATSRDFPSSGNTIYF. In DNA, the CDR3 is TGTGCCACCAGCAGAGATTTCCCCAGCTCCGGAAACACCATATATTTT.

This chain uses TRBV6-6 with TRBJ2-3; 8 nucleotides agree with TRBD1. CDR3 length equals 16 residues. With 5 bases clipped from V and 0 bases from J, the junction kept 7 bases outside the gene matches. Germline CDR1 and CDR2: MNHNY and SVGAGI (reference sequence). The CDR3 nucleotides read TGTGCCAGCAGTAGACAGGGGTTGTCGAGCACAGATACGCAGTATTTT. Residues: CASSRQGLSSTDTQYF.

J is TRBJ2-7 and V is TRBV7-9; 10 nucleotides match TRBD2. This CDR3 has 14 amino acids. Germline loops: CDR1 SEHNR, CDR2 FQNEAQ (reference sequence). The junction had 6 bases not matched to a gene; V was cut back by 7 bases and J by 3 bases. CDR3 DNA sequence: TGTGCCAGCACCGATAGCGGGAGGAACTACGAGCAGTACTTC. This codes for CASTDSGRNYEQYF. The whole variable domain, filled in from reference TRBV7-9 and TRBJ2-7, reads DTGVSQNPRHKITKRGQNVTFRCDPISEHNRLYWYRQTLGQGPEFLTYFQNEAQLEKSRLLSDRFSAERPKGSFSTLEIQRTEQGDSAMYLCASTDSGRNYEQYFGPGTRLTVT.

About this clone: A far larger clone is one base from this, pointing to a likely read error. Other DNA sequences in this specimen translate into the identical CDR3. The chain uses TRBV11-2 and TRBJ1-5, with D unclear. Trimming left V 0 bases short and J 7 bases short, with 4 bases between. The CDR3 runs to 12 residues. Germline CDR1 and CDR2: SGHAT and FQNNGV. The CDR3 is CASSLEGQPQHF. The DNA of the CDR3 is TGTGCCAGCAGCTTAGAGGGGCAGCCCCAGCATTTT. The full variable domain, its missing parts supplied by reference TRBV11-2 and TRBJ1-5, is EAGVAQSPRYKIIEKRQSVAFWCNPISGHATLYWYQQILGQGPKLLIQFQNNGVVDDSQLPKDRFSAERLKGVDSTLKIQPAKLEDSAVYLCASSLEGQPQHFGDGTRLSIL.

The rearrangement joins TRBV6-5 to TRBJ1-1, with D perhaps TRBD1 (5 bases). Germline assignment: CDR1 MNHEY and CDR2 SVGAGI. V was pared by 0 bases and J by 0 bases, with 11 bases between. This CDR3 spans 16 amino acids. The CDR3 region has the DNA TGTGCCAGCAGTTACTCGAGCCCAGGGATGAACACTGAAGCTTTCTTT. This translates into CASSYSSPGMNTEAFF.

About this clone: This CDR3 is also generated by other DNA sequences in the sample. CDR3 nucleotides: TGTGCCAGCAGTGAATCCCCGACAGGGAACTATGGCTACACCTTC. Its translation is CASSESPTGNYGYTF. The V gene is TRBV6-1, the J gene TRBJ1-2; 7 positions agree with TRBD1. The length of the CDR3 is 15 residues. Looked up from germline, CDR1 is MNHNS and CDR2 is SASEGT. V shed 2 bases, J shed 2 bases, and the junction held 5 bases outside the gene matches.